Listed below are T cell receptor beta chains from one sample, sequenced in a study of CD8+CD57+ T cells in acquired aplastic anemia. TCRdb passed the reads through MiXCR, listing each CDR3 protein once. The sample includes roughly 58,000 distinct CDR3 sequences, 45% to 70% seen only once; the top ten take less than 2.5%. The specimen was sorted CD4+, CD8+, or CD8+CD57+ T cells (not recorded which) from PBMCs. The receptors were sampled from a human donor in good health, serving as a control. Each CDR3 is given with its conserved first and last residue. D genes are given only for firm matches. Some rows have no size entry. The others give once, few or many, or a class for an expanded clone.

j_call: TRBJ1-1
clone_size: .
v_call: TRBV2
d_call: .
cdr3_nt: TGTGCCAGCAGTGACTCGCTCTTTGGATCGAACACTGAAGCTTTCTTT
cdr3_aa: CASSDSLFGSNTEAFF

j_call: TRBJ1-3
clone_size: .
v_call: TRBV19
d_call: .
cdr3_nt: TGTGCCAGTAGTAGGGCTCAGGGTCCGCGAAACACCATATATTTT
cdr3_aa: CASSRAQGPRNTIYF

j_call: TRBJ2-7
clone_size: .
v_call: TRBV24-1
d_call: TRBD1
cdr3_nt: TGTGCCACCAGTGATACAGGGGGCGGAGGTTACGAGCAGTACTTC
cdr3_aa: CATSDTGGGGYEQYF

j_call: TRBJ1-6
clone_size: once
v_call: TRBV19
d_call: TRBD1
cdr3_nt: TGTGCCAGTAGTCCCCTCGGGACAGGGAATTCACCCCTCCACTTT
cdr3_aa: CASSPLGTGNSPLHF

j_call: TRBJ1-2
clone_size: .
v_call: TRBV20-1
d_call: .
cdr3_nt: TGCAGTGCTAGAAGTCAGGAGCCCTATGGCTACACCTTC
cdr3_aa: CSARSQEPYGYTF

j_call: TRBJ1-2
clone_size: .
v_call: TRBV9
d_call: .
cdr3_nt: TGTGCCAGCAGCGTAGGGCCCGGGGAGGAGGGCTACACCTTC
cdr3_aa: CASSVGPGEEGYTF

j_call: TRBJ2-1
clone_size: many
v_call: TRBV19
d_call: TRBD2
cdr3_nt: TGTGCCAGTAGTATAGGGAGGGGCGGGAGGTTGGGCAATGAGCAGTTCTTC
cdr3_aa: CASSIGRGGRLGNEQFF

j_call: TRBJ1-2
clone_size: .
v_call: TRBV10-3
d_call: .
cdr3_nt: TGTGCCATCAGTGAGTCAGGGACGGGACTATCTAACTATGGCTACACCTTC
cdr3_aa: CAISESGTGLSNYGYTF

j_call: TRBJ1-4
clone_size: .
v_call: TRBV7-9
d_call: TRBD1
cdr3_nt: TGTGCCAGCAGCTACAGGGGTAATGAAAACCTGTTTTTT
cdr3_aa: CASSYRGNENLFF

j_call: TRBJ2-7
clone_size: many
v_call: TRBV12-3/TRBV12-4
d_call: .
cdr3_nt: TGTGCCAGCAGTTCTAGACCCCCCGGTAGGTCCTTC
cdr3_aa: CASSSRPPGRSF

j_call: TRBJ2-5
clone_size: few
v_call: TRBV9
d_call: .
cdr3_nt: TGTGCCAGCAGCGTAGGGCCCCAGTACTTC
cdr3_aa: CASSVGPQYF

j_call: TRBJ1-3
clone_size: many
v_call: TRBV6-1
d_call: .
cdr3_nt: TGTGCCAGCAGCCCGCCGACCGGTGGAAACACCATATATTTT
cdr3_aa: CASSPPTGGNTIYF

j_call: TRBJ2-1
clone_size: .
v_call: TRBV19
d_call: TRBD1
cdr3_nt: TGTGCCAGTAGTATGTCGGGACAGGGAGGCAATGAGCAGTTCTTC
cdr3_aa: CASSMSGQGGNEQFF

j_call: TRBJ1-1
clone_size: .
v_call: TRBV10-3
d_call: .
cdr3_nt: TGTGCCATCAGTGAGGGACAGTCCATGAACACTGAAGCTTTCTTT
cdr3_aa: CAISEGQSMNTEAFF

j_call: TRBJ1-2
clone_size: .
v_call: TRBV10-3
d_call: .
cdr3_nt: TGTGCCATCAGTGAGGAAGGGGACGGCTACACCTTC
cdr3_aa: CAISEEGDGYTF

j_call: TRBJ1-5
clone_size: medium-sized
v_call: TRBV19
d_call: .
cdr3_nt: TGTGCCAGTTCGAGGGCGGCAGGGGGCAATCAGCCCCAGCATTTT
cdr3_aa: CASSRAAGGNQPQHF

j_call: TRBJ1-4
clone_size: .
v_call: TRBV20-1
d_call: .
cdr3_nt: TGCAGTGCTAGAGATGAGGGGATCCGGGAAAAACTGTTTTTT
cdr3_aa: CSARDEGIREKLFF

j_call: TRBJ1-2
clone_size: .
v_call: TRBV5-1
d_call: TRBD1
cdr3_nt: TGCGCCAGCAGATGGGACAGGGGTTATCAAGGCTACACCTTC
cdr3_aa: CASRWDRGYQGYTF

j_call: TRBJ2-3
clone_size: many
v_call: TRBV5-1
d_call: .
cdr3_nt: TGCGCCAGCAGCTACGGGGACTTTAACACAGATACGCAGTATTTT
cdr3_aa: CASSYGDFNTDTQYF